This TCR beta chain appears in the sequencing data of a study of blood T cells in healthy people across ages. Primed by a sample-barcoded 5' primer and a J-beta primer mix, a second PCR proceeded for 7 to 11 cycles. Each of the cDNA molecules was tagged by a template-switch adaptor with 12 random nucleotides. TCRdb passed the 5' RACE reads through MiXCR, listing each CDR3 protein once. The data contain fewer than 1 million distinct CDR3 sequences, under 45% of them singletons. The individuals who served as donors were healthy Caucasians living in Russia, aged roughly 6 to 95. General study results and limits: With unsorted PBMCs, a conclusive comparison of naive versus antigen-experienced cells was not possible. Strong correlation existed between TCR beta diversity and naive T cell percentage.

As to this clonotype: The antigen is unknown. One end of the junction varies from germline; a read error may be responsible.

The CDR3 loop spans 17 amino acids. Germline CDR1 MGHRA, CDR2 YSYEKL. This TCR was recovered from a man between 60 and 70 years old in good health. The V gene is TRBV4-1, the J gene TRBJ1-2; 11 positions match TRBD1. Sequencing was done on a sample of blood. CDR3 sequence reads: CVSSQDQKDRGRGGYTF. The DNA for the CDR3 is TGCGTCAGCAGCCAAGATCAAAAGGACAGGGGGCGCGGCGGCTACACCTTC.